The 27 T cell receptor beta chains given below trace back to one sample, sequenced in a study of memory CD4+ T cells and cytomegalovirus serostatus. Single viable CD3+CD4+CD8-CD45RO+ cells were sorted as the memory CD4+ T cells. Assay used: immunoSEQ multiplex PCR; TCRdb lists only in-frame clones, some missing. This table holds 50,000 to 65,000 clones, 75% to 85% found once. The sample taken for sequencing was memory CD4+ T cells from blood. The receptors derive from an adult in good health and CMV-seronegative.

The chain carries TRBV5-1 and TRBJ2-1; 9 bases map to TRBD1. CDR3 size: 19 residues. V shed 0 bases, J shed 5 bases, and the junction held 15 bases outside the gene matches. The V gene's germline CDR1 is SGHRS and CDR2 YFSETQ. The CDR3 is CASSLEGTGLRRKNNEQFF. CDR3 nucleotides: TGCGCCAGCAGCTTGGAGGGGACAGGGCTTCGAAGGAAAAACAATGAGCAGTTCTTC.

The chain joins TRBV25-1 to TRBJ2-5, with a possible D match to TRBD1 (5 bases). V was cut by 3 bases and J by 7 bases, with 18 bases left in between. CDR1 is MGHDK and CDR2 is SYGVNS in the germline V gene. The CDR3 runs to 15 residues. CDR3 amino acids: CASSDRGGRWGTQYF. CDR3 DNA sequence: TGTGCCAGCAGTGATAGGGGTGGAAGGTGGGGGACCCAGTACTTC.

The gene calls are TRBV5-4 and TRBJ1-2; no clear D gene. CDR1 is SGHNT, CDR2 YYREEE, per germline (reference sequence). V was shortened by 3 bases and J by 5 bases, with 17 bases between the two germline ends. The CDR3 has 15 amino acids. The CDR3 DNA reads TGTGCCAGCAGCTCCCAACACGGGAAGGAATATGGCTACACCTTC. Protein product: CASSSQHGKEYGYTF.

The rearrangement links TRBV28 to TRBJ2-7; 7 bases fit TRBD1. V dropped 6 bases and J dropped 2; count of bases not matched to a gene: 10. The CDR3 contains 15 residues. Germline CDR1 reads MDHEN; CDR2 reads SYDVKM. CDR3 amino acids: CASRSGQVGTYEQYF. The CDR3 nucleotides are TGTGCCAGCAGAAGCGGACAGGTTGGAACCTACGAGCAGTACTTC.

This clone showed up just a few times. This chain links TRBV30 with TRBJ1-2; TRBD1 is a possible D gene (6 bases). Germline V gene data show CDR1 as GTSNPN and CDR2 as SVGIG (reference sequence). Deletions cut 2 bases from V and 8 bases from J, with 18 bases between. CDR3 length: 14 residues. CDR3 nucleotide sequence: TGTGCCTGGAGTTTCCCAGGGGTTCCCAAGGGCTACACCTTC. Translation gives CAWSFPGVPKGYTF.

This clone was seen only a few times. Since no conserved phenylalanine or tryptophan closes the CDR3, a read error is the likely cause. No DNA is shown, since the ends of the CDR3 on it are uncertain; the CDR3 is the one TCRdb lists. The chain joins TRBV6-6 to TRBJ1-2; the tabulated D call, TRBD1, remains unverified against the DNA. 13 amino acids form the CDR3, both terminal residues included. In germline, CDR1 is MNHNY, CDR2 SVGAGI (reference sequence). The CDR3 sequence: CASSYRADTPLGL.

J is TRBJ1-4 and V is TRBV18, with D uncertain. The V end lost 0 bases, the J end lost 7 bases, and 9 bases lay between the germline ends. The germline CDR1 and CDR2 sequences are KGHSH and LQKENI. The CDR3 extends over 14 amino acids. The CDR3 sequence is CASSPPAEREKLFF. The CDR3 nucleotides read TGTGCCAGCTCACCACCGGCGGAGCGTGAAAAACTGTTTTTT.

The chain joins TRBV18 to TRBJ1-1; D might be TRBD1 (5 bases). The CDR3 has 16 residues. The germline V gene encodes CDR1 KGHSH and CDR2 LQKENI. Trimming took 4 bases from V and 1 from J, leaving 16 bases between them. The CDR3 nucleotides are TGTGCCAGCTCACGTAACACCGGGGCATCGAACACTGAAGCTTTCTTT. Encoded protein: CASSRNTGASNTEAFF.

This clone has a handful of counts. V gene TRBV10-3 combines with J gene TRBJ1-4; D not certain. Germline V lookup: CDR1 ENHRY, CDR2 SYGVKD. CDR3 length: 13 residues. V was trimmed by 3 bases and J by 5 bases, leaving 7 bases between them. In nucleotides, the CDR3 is TGTGCCATCAGTGAACCTAGGAATGAAAAACTGTTTTTT. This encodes CAISEPRNEKLFF.

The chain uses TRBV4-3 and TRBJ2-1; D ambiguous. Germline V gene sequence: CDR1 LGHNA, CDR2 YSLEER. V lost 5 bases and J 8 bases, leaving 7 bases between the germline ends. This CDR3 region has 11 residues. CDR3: CASSSRDEQFF. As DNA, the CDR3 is TGCGCCAGCAGCTCTCGGGATGAGCAGTTCTTC.

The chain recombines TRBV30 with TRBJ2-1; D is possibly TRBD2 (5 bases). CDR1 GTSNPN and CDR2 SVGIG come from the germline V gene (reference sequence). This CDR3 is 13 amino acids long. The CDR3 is CAAEDPYGDEQFF. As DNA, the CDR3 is TGTGCTGCCGAGGATCCCTACGGGGATGAGCAGTTCTTC.

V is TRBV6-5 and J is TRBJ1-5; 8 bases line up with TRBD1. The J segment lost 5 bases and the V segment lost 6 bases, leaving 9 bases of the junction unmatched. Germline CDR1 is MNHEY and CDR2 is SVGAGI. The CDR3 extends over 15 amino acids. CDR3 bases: TGTGCCAGCAGCTGGACAGGGAGTGCGGATCAGCCCCAGCATTTT. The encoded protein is CASSWTGSADQPQHF.

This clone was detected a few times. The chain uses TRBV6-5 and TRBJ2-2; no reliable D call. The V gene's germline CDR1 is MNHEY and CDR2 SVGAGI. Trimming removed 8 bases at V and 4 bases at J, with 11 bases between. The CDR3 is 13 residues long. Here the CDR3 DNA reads TGTGCCAGCGCCCCGAGCCCCACCGGGGAGCTGTTTTTT. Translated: CASAPSPTGELFF.

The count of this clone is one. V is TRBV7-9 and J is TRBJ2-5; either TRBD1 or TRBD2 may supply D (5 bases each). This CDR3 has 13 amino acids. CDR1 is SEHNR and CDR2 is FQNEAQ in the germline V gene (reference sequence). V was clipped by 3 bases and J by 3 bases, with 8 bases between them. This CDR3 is CASSFRGEETQYF. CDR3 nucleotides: TGTGCCAGCAGCTTCAGAGGGGAAGAGACCCAGTACTTC.

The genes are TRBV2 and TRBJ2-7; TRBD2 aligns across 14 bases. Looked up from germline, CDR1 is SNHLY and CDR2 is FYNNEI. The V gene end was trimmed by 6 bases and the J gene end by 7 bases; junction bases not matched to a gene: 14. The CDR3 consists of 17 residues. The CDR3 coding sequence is TGTGCCAGCAGCCGGACTAGCGGGGGGCCCGCCGGGTTTGAGCAGTACTTC. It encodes CASSRTSGGPAGFEQYF.

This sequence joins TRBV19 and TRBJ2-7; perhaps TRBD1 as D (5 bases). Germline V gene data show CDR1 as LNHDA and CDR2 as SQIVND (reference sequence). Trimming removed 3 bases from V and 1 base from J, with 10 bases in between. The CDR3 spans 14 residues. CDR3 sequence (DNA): TGTGCCAGTAGTATTTTTGGGGCGTCCTACGAGCAGTACTTC. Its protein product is CASSIFGASYEQYF.

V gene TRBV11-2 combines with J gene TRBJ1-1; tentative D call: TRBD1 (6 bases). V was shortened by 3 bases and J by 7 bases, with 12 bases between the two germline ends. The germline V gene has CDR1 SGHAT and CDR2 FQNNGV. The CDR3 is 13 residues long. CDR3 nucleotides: TGTGCCAGCAGCTTCAGGGGAGGTGATGAAGCTTTCTTT. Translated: CASSFRGGDEAFF. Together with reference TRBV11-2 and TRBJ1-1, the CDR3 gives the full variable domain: EAGVAQSPRYKIIEKRQSVAFWCNPISGHATLYWYQQILGQGPKLLIQFQNNGVVDDSQLPKDRFSAERLKGVDSTLKIQPAKLEDSAVYLCASSFRGGDEAFFGQGTRLTVV.

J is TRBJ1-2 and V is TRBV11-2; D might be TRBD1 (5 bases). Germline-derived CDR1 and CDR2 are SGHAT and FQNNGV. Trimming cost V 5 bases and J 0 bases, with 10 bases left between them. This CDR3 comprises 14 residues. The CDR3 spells CASSGTAANYGYTF. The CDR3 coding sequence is TGTGCCAGCAGCGGGACGGCAGCTAACTATGGCTACACCTTC.

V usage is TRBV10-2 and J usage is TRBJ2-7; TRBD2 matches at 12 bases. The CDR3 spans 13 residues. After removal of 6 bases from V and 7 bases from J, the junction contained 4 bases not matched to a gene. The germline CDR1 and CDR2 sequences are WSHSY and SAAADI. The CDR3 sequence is CASRQGLAGEQYF. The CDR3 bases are TGCGCCAGCAGACAGGGACTAGCGGGTGAGCAGTACTTC.

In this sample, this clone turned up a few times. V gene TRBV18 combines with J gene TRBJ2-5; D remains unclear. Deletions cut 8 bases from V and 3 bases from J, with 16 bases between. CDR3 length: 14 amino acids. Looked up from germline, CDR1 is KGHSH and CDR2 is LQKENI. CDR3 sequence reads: CASMSYKDKETQYF. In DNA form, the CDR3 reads TGTGCCAGCATGAGCTACAAAGACAAAGAGACCCAGTACTTC.

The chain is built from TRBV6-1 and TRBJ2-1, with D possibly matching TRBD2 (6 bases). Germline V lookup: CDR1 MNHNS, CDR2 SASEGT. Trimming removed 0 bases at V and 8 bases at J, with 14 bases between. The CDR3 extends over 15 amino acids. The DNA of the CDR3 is TGTGCCAGCAGTGAAGCAAACAGTCCGGGGGATGAGCAGTTCTTC. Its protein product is CASSEANSPGDEQFF.

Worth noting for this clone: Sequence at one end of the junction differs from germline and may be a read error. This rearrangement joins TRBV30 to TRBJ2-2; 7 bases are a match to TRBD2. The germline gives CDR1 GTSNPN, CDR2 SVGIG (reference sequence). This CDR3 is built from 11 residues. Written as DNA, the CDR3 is TGTGCCGGGAGGGGCTCCGGGGAGCTGTTTTTT. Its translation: CAGRGSGELFF.

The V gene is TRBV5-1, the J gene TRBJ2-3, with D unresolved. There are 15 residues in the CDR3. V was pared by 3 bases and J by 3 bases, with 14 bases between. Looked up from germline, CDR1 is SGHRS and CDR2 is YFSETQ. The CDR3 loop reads CASSSGSAATDTQYF. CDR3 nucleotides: TGCGCCAGCAGCTCAGGTAGTGCAGCAACAGATACGCAGTATTTT.

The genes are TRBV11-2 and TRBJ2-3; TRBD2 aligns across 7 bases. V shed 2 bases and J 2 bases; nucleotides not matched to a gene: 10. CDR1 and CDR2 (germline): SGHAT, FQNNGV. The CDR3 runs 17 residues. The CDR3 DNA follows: TGTGCCAGCAGCTTACGTCAGGTAGCGGGCAACACAGATACGCAGTATTTT. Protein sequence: CASSLRQVAGNTDTQYF.

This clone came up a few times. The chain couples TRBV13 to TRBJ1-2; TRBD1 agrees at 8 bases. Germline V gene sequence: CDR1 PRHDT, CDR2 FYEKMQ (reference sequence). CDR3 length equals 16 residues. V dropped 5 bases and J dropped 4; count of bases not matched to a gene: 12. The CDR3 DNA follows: TGTGCCAGCAGCCGTGGGGGGGCAGGGGGCATCTATGGCTACACCTTC. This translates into CASSRGGAGGIYGYTF.

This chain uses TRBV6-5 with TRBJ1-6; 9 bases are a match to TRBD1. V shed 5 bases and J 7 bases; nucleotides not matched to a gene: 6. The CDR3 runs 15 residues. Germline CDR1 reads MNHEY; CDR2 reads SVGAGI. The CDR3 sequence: CASSKGTGPNSPLHF. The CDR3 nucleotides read TGTGCCAGCAGTAAGGGGACAGGGCCCAATTCACCCCTCCACTTT.

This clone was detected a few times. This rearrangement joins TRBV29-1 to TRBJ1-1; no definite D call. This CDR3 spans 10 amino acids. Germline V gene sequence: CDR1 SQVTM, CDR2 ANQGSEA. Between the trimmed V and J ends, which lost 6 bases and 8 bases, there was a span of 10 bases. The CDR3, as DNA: TGCAGCGTCGCAGACTTGGAAGCTTTCTTT. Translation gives CSVADLEAFF.